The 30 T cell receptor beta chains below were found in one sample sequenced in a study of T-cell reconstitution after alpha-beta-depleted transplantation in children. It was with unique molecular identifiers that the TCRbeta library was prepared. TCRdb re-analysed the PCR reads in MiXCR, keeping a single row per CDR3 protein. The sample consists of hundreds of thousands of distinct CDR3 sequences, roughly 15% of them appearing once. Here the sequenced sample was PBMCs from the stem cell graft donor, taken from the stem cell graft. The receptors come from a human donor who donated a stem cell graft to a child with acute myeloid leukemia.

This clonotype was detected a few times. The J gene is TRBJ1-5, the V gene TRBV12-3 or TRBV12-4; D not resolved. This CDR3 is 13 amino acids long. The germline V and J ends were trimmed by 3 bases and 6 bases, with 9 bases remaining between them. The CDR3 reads CASSLDGFQPQHF. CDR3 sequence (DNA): TGTGCCAGCAGTTTGGATGGGTTTCAGCCCCAGCATTTT.

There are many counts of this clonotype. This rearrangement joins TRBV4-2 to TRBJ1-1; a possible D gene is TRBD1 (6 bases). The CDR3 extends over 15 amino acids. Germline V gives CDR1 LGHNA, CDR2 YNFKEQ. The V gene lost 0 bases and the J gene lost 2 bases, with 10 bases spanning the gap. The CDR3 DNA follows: TGTGCCAGCAGCCAAGATCACGGGACAAACACTGAAGCTTTCTTT. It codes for CASSQDHGTNTEAFF.

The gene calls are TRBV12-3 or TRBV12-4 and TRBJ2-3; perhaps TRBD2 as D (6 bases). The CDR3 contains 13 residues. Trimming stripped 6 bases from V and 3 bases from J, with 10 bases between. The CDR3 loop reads CASSGTRTDTQYF. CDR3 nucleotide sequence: TGTGCCAGCAGCGGGACTCGAACAGATACGCAGTATTTT.

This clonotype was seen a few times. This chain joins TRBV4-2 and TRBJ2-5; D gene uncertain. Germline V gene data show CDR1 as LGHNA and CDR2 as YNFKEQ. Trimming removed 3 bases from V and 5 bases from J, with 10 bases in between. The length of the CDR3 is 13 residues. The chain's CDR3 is CASSQGGSETQYF. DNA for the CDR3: TGTGCCAGCAGCCAGGGTGGATCGGAGACCCAGTACTTC.

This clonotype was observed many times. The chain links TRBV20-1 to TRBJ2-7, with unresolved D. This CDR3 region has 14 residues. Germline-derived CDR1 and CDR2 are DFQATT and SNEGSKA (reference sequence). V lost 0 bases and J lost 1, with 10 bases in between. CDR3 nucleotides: TGCAGTGCTAGAGATTTGAAGGATTCCTACGAGCAGTACGTC. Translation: CSARDLKDSYEQYV.

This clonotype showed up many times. CDR3 region: CASSTSPYNEQFF. As DNA, the CDR3 is TGTGCCAGCAGCACTAGCCCCTACAATGAGCAGTTCTTC. V and J are TRBV5-6 and TRBJ2-1, with TRBD2 as a possible D gene (6 bases). CDR3 length equals 13 residues. V was clipped by 4 bases and J by 2 bases, with 7 bases between them. CDR1 SGHDT and CDR2 YYEEEE come from the germline V gene.

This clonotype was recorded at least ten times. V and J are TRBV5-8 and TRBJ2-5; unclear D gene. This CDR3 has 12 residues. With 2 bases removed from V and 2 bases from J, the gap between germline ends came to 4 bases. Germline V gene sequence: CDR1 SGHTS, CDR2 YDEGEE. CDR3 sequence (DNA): TGTGCCAGCAGCTTCTTACAAGAGACCCAGTACTTC. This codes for CASSFLQETQYF.

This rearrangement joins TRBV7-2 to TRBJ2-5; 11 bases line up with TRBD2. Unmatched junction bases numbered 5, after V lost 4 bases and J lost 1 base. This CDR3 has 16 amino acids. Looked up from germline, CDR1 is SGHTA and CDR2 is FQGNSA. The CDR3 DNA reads TGTGCCAGCAGCTACAGACTAGCGGGGATCCAAGAGACCCAGTACTTC. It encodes CASSYRLAGIQETQYF.

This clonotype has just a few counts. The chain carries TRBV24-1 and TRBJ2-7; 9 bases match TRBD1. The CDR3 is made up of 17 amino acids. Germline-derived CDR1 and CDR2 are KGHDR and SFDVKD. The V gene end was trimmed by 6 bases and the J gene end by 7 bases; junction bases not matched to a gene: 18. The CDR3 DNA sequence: TGTGCCACCAGTCCATATAATCCGGGACAGGGAGCTGGTGAGCAGTACTTC. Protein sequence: CATSPYNPGQGAGEQYF.

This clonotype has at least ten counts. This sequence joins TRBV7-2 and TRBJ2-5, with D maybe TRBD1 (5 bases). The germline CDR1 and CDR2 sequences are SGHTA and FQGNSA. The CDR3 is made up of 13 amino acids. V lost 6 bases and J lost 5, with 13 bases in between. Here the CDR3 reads CASSTTGFETQYF. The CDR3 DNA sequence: TGTGCCAGCAGTACCACAGGCTTCGAGACCCAGTACTTC.

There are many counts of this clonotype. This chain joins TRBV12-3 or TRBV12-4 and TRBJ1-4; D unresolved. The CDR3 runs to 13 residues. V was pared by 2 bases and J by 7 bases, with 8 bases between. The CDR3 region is CASSLRFREKLFF. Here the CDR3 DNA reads TGTGCCAGCAGTTTACGCTTCCGTGAAAAACTGTTTTTT.

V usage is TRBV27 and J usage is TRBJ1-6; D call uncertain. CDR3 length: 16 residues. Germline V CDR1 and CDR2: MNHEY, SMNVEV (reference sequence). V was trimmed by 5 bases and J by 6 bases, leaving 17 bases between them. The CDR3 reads CASSPGVWTVNSPLHF. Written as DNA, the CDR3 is TGTGCCAGCAGTCCCGGGGTCTGGACGGTTAATTCACCCCTCCACTTT.

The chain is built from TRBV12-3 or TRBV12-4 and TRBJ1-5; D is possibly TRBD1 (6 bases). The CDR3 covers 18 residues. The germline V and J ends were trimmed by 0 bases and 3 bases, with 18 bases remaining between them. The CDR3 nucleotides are TGTGCCAGCAGTTTAGCGTGGGGTACAGGGTTTAACAATCAGCCCCAGCATTTT. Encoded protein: CASSLAWGTGFNNQPQHF.

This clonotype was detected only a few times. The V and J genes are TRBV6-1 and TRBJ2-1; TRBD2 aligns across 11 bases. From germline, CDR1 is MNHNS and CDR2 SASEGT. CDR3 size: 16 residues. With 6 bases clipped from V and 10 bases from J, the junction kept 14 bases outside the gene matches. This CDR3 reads CASSPTSGAFGKEQFF. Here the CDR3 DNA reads TGTGCCAGCAGCCCGACTAGCGGGGCCTTCGGGAAGGAGCAGTTCTTC.

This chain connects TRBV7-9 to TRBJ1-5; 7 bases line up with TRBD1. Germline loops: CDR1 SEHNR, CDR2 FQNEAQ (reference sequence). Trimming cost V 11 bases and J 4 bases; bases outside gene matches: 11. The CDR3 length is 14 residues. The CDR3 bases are TGTGCCGTCAGGGGGGGACAGTCTAATCAGCCCCAGCATTTT. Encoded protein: CAVRGGQSNQPQHF. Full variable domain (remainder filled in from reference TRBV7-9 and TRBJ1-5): DTGVSQNPRHKITKRGQNVTFRCDPISEHNRLYWYRQTLGQGPEFLTYFQNEAQLEKSRLLSDRFSAERPKGSFSTLEIQRTEQGDSAMYLCAVRGGQSNQPQHFGDGTRLSIL.

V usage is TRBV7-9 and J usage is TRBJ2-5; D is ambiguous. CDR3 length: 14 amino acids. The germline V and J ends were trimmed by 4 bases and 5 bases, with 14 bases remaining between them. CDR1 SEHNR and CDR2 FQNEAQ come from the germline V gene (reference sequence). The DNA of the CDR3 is TGTGCCAGCAGCTCTTCAGTGACTTGGGAGACCCAGTACTTC. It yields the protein CASSSSVTWETQYF.

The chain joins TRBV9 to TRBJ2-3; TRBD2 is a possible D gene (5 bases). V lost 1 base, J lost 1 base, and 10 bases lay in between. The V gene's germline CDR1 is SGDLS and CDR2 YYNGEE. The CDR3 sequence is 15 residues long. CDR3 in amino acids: CASSVSLGGTDTQYF. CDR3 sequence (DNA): TGTGCCAGCAGCGTAAGTCTGGGAGGCACAGATACGCAGTATTTT. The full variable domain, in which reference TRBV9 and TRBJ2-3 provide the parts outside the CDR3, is DSGVTQTPKHLITATGQRVTLRCSPRSGDLSVYWYQQSLDQGLQFLIQYYNGEERAKGNILERFSAQQFPDLHSELNLSSLELGDSALYFCASSVSLGGTDTQYFGPGTRLTVL.

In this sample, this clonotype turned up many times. The DNA for the CDR3 is TGCAGTGCTAGAGATCAAAGGGGGCCTGGAAACACCATATATTTT. This encodes CSARDQRGPGNTIYF. The chain is built from TRBV20-1 and TRBJ1-3; 7 bases agree with TRBD1. J gave up 2 bases and V 0 bases, and 4 bases lay outside the gene matches. This CDR3 comprises 15 residues. The V gene's germline CDR1 is DFQATT and CDR2 SNEGSKA (reference sequence).

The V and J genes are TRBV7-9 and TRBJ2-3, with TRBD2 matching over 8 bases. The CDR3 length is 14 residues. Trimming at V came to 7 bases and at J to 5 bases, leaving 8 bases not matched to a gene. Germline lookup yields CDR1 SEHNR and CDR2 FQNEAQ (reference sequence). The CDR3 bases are TGTGCCAGCACACGCGGGGGGCGAGTAGATACGCAGTATTTT. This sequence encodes CASTRGGRVDTQYF.

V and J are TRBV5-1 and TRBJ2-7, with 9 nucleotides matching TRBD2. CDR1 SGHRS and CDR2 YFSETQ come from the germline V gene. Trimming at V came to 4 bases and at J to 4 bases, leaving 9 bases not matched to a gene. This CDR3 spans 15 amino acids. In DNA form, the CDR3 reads TGCGCCAGCAGCCCGACGGGGACTAGCAGTTACGAGCAGTACTTC. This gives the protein CASSPTGTSSYEQYF.

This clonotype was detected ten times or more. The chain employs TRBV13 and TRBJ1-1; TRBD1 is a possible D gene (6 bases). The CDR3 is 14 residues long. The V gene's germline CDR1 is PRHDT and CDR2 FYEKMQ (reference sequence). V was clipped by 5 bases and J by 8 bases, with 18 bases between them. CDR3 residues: CASSQDRRLAEAFF. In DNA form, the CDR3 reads TGTGCCAGCAGCCAGGACAGAAGGCTTGCCGAAGCTTTCTTT.

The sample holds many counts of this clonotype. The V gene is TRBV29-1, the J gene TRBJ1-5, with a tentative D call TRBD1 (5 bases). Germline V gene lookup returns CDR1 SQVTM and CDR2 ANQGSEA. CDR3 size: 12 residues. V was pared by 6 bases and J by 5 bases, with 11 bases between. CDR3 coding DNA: TGCAGCGTAAGGGACTGGGATCAGCCCCAGCATTTT. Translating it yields CSVRDWDQPQHF.

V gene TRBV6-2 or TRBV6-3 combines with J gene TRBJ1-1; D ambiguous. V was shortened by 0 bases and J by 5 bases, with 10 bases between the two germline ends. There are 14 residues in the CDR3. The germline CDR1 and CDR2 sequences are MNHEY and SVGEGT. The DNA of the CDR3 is TGTGCCAGCAGTTACTCCAAGGTTGGGACTGAAGCTTTCTTT. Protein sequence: CASSYSKVGTEAFF.

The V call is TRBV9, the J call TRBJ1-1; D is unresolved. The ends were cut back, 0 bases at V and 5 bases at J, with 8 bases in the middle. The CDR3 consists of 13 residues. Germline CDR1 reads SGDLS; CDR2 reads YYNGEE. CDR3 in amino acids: CASSVGIRTEAFF. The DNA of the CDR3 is TGTGCCAGCAGCGTAGGAATTAGGACTGAAGCTTTCTTT.

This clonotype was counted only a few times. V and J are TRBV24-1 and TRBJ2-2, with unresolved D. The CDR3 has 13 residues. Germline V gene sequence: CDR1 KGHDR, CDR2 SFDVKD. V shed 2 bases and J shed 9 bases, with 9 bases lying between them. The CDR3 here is CATSDSAGRELFF. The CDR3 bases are TGTGCCACCAGTGATTCGGCAGGCCGGGAGCTGTTTTTT.

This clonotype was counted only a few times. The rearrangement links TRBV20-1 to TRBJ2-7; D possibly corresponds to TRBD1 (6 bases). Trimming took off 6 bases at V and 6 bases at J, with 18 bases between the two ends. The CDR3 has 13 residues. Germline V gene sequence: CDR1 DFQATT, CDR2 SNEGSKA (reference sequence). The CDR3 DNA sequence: TGCAGTGCCCTAGGGCACAGGGCGCTCGAGCAGTACTTC. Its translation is CSALGHRALEQYF.

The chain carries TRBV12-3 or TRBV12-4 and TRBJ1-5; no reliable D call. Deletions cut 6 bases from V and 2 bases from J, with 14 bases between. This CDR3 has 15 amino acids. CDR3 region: CASSPRRGRNQPQHF. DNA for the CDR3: TGTGCCAGCAGCCCCCGCCGAGGTCGCAATCAGCCCCAGCATTTT.

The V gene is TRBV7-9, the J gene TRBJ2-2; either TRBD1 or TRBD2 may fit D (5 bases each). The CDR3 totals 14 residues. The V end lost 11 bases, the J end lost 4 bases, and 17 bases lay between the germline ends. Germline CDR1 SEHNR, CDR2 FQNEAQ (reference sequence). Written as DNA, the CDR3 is TGTGCCGGGAGAGGGGCGCAGGGCACCGGGGAGCTGTTTTTT. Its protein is CAGRGAQGTGELFF.

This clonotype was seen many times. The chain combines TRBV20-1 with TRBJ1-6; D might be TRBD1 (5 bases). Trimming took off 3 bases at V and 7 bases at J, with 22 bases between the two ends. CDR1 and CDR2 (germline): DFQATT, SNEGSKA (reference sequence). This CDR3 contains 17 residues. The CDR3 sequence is CSASIWIGAGRNSPLHF. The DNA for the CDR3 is TGCAGTGCTAGTATCTGGATAGGGGCAGGCCGAAATTCACCCCTCCACTTT.

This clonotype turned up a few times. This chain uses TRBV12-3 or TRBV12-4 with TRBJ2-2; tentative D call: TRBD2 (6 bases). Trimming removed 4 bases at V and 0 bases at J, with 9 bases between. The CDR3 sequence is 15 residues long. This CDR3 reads CASSWDFSNTGELFF. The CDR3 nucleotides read TGTGCCAGCAGTTGGGACTTCTCGAACACCGGGGAGCTGTTTTTT.